The clone carrying this T cell receptor beta chain was seen a handful of times. No antigen is known for it. TCRdb used MiXCR to reprocess the reads, holding one entry per CDR3 protein. The table has around 34,000 distinct CDR3 sequences, roughly 49% seen once. The sample is drawn from a study of T cell repertoires in cytomegalovirus infection. With 5 bases removed from V and 5 bases from J, the gap between germline ends came to 18 bases. There are 15 residues in the CDR3. Germline CDR1 and CDR2: SGHTA and FQGNSA. The sequence derives from a human donor in good health (CMV status not recorded). Some clones in this sample may be carry-over from other donors' samples. The specimen comprised CD8+ T cells from cultured PBMCs, sampled from culture after CMV antigen stimulation. The gene calls are TRBV7-2 and TRBJ2-5; no firm D call. The CDR3 reads CASSPYQQARETQYF. The CDR3 nucleotides read TGTGCCAGCAGCCCATACCAGCAGGCTAGGGAGACCCAGTACTTC.